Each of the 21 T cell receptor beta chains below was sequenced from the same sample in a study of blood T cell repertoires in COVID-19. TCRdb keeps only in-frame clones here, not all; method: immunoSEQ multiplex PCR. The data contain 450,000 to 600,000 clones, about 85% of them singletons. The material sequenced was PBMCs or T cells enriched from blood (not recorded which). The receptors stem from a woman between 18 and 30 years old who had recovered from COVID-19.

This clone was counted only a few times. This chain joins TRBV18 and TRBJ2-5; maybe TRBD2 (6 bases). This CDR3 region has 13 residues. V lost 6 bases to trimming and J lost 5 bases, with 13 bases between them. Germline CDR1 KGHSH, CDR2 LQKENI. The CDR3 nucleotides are TGTGCCAGCTCCCAAGCGGGCCTGGAGACCCAGTACTTC. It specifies CASSQAGLETQYF.

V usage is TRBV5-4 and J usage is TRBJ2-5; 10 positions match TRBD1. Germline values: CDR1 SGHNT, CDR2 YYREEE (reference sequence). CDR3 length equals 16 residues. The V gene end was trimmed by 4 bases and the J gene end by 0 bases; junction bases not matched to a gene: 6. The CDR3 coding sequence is TGTGCCAGCAGCACTCCGGGACAGGGGAACCAAGAGACCCAGTACTTC. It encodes CASSTPGQGNQETQYF.

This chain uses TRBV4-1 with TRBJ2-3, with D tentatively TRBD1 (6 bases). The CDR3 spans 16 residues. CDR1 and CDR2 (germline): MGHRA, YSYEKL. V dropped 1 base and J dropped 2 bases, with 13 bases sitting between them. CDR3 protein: CASSQGRDKYTDTQYF. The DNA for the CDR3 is TGCGCCAGCAGCCAAGGACGGGACAAATACACAGATACGCAGTATTTT.

CDR3 nucleotides: TGTGCCAGCTCACCTCAGGGGGAAACTAATGAAAAACTGTTTTTT. This sequence encodes CASSPQGETNEKLFF. The chain is built from TRBV18 and TRBJ1-4, with 7 bases matching TRBD1. The CDR3 runs 15 residues. V lost 3 bases and J lost 1; bases outside the gene matches: 2. Germline V gene sequence: CDR1 KGHSH, CDR2 LQKENI.

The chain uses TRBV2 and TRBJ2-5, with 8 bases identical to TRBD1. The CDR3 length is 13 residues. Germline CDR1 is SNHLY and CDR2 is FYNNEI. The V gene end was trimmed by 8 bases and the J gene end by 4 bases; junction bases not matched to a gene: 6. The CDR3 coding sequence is TGTGCCAGCTCCAGGGGGCGCCTAGAGACCCAGTACTTC. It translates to CASSRGRLETQYF.

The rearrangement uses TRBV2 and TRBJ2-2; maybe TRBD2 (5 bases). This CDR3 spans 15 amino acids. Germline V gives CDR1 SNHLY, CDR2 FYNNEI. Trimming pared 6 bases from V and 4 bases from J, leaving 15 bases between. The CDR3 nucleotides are TGTGCCAGCAGCGGGGTGGGCCTAACCACCGGGGAGCTGTTTTTT. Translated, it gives CASSGVGLTTGELFF.

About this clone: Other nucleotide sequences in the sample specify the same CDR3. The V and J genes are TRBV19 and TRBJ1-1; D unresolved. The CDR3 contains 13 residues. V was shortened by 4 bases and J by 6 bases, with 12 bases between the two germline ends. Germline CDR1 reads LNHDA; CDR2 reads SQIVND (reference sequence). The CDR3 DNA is TGTGCCAGTAGTACGACCGGGGAGGCTGAAGCTTTCTTT. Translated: CASSTTGEAEAFF.

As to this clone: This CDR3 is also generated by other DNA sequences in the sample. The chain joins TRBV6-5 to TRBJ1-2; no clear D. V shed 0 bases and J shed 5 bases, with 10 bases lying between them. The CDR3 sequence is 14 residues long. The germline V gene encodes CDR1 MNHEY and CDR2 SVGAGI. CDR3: CASSYSRGVYGYTF. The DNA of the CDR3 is TGTGCCAGCAGTTACTCGCGGGGTGTTTATGGCTACACCTTC.

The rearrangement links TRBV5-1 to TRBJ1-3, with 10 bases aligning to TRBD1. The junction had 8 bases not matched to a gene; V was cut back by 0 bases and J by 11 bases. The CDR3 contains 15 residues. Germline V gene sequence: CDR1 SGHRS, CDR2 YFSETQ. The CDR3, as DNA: TGCGCCAGCAGCTTGGTCGAGGGACAGGGGAAATCCATATATTTT. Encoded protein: CASSLVEGQGKSIYF.

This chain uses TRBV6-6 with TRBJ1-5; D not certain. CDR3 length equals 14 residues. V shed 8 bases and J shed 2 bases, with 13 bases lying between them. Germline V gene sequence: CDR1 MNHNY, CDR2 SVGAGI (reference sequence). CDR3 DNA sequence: TGTGCCAGCGAGACAAGAGTCGGCAATCAGCCCCAGCATTTT. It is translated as CASETRVGNQPQHF.

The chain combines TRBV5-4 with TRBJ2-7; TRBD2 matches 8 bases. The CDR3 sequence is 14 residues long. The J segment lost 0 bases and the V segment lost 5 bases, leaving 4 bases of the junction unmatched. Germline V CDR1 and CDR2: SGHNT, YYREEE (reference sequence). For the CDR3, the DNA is TGTGCCAGCAGTACCGGGACTAGCTCCTACGAGCAGTACTTC. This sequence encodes CASSTGTSSYEQYF. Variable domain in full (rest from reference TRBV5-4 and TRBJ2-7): ETGVTQSPTHLIKTRGQQVTLRCSSQSGHNTVSWYQQALGQGPQFIFQYYREEENGRGNFPPRFSGLQFPNYSSELNVNALELDDSALYLCASSTGTSSYEQYFGPGTRLTVT.

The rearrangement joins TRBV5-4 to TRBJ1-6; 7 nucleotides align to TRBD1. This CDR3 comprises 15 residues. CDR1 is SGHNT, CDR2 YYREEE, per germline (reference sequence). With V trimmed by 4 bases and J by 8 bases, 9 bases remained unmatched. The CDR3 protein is CASSRGTAQDSPLHF. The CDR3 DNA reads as TGTGCCAGCAGCCGTGGGACAGCGCAAGATTCACCCCTCCACTTT.

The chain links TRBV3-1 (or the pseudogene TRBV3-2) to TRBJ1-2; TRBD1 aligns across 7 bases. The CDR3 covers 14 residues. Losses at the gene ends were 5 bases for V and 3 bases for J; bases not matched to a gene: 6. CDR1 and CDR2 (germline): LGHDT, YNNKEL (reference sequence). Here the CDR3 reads CASSLGTVDYGYTF. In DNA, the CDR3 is TGTGCCAGCAGCTTAGGGACAGTGGACTATGGCTACACCTTC.

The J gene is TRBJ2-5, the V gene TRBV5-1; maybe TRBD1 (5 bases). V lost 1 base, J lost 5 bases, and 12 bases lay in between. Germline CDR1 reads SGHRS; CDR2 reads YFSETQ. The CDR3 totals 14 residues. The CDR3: CASSLLQETETQYF. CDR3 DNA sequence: TGCGCCAGCAGCTTGTTACAGGAGACCGAGACCCAGTACTTC. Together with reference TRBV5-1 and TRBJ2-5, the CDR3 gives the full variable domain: KAGVTQTPRYLIKTRGQQVTLSCSPISGHRSVSWYQQTPGQGLQFLFEYFSETQRNKGNFPGRFSGRQFSNSRSEMNVSTLELGDSALYLCASSLLQETETQYFGPGTRLLVL.

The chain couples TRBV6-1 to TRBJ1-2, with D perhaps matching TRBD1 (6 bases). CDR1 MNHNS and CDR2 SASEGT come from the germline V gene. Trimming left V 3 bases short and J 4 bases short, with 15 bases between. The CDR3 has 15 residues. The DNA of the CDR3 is TGTGCCAGCAGTGACGGGACATTATGGGTCTATGGCTACACCTTC. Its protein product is CASSDGTLWVYGYTF.

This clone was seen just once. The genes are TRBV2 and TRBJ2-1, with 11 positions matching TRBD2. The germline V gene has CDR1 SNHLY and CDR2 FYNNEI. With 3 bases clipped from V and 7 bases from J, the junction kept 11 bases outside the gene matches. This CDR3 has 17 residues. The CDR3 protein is CASSDSVAGGPPNEQFF. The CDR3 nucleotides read TGTGCCAGCAGTGATTCGGTAGCGGGGGGGCCGCCAAATGAGCAGTTCTTC.

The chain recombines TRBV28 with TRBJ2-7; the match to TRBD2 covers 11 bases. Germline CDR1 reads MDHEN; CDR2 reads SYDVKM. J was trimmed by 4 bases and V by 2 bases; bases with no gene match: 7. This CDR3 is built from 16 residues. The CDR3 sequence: CASSLLGSGGAYEQYF. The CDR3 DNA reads TGTGCCAGCAGTTTACTAGGTAGCGGGGGGGCTTACGAGCAGTACTTC.

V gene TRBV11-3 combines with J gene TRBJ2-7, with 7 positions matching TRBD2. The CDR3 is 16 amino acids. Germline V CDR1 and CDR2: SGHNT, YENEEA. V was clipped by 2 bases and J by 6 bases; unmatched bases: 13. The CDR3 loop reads CASSLPPTSLPCEQYF. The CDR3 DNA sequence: TGTGCCAGCAGCTTACCCCCGACTAGCCTCCCATGCGAGCAGTACTTC.

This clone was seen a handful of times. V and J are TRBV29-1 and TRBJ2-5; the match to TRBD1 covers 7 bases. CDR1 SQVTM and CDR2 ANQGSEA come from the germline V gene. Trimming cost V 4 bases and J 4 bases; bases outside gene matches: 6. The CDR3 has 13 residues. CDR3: CSVGTPGGETQYF. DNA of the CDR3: TGCAGCGTTGGCACCCCAGGGGGAGAGACCCAGTACTTC.

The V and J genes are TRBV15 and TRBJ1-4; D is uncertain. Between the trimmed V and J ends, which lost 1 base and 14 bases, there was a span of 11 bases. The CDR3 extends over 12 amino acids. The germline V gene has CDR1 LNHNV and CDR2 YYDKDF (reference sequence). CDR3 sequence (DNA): TGTGCCACCAGCAGAGTGGGCAGCTTTCTGTTTTTT. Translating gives CATSRVGSFLFF.

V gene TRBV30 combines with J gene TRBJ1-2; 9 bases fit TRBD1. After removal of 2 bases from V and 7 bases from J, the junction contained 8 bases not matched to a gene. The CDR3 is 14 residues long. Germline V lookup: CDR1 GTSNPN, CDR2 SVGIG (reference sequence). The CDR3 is CAWSPGTGIGGYTF. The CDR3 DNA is TGTGCCTGGAGTCCCGGGACAGGGATCGGTGGCTACACCTTC.